A selection of T cell receptor beta chains follows, all from one sample in a study of T cell responses to AZD1222 COVID-19 vaccine. Clones were read by immunoSEQ multiplex PCR, and TCRdb kept only the in-frame ones, dropping some. The sample contains about 150,000 clones, 70% to 90% of which appear only once. Sample: peripheral blood, taken 28 days after the second AZD1222 dose. The receptors come from an adult who received the AZD1222 COVID-19 vaccine. CDR3s include the opening cysteine and the closing phenylalanine or tryptophan. D genes are given only for firm matches. Where a row states a size, it is once, few, many or the class of an expanded clone; other rows omit it.

NA,TRBV5-1,NA,TRBJ2-5,TGCGCCAGCCACCTAGGGAGTGGAGAGACCCAGTACTTC,CASHLGSGETQYF
TRBD1,TRBV23-1,NA,TRBJ2-2,TGCGCCAGCAGTCAATGTCGGGACAGCGATACCGGGGAGCTGTTTTTT,CASSQCRDSDTGELFF
TRBD1,TRBV9,NA,TRBJ2-1,TGTGCCAGCAGCCTAGGACAGGGAAACTACAATGAGCAGTTCTTC,CASSLGQGNYNEQFF
NA,TRBV7-7,medium-sized,TRBJ2-2,TGTGCCAGCAGCTCCGGGACGGTAAACACCGGGGAGCTGTTTTTT,CASSSGTVNTGELFF
NA,TRBV6-5,NA,TRBJ1-1,TGTGCCAGCAGGGTTGAAAAGAACACTGAAGCTTTCTTT,CASRVEKNTEAFF
NA,TRBV30,NA,TRBJ1-6,TGTGCCTGGAGTGTAATGTACAATTCACCCCTCCACTTT,CAWSVMYNSPLHF
TRBD1,TRBV11-2,NA,TRBJ1-4,TGTGCCAGCAGCTTGTCCACCACCGGGACAGGGGGTGAAAAACTGTTTTTT,CASSLSTTGTGGEKLFF
NA,TRBV9,NA,TRBJ1-2,TGTGCCAGCAGCGAATGGGACGAAAGCCCAAGCTATGGCTACACCTTC,CASSEWDESPSYGYTF
NA,TRBV5-1,few,TRBJ1-3,TGCGCCAGCAGCTCCCGACCTGGAAACACCATATATTTT,CASSSRPGNTIYF
NA,TRBV7-2,NA,TRBJ1-1,TGTGCCAGCAGCTTCGGGGGGACCGGGACTGAAGCTTTCTTT,CASSFGGTGTEAFF
NA,TRBV7-9,NA,TRBJ1-4,TGTGCCAGCAGCTTAGTAGCCGGGTTTGCAACTAATGAAAAACTGTTTTTT,CASSLVAGFATNEKLFF
TRBD1,TRBV5-5,NA,TRBJ2-4,TGTGCCAGCAGCGTCGCCCAGGGGGACCAGTACATTCAGTACTTC,CASSVAQGDQYIQYF
TRBD1,TRBV6-6,NA,TRBJ1-5,TGTGCCAGCAGTTACGAGGGGGCCGATCAGCCCCAGCATTTT,CASSYEGADQPQHF
NA,TRBV5-1,NA,TRBJ2-7,TGCGCCAGCAGCTTGGCCGAGGGAAGCGGTACCTACGAGCAGTACTTC,CASSLAEGSGTYEQYF
NA,TRBV27,NA,TRBJ2-7,TGTGCCAGCAGTACCTCTCTACGGGGGATCGTCGGCGAGCAGTACTTC,CASSTSLRGIVGEQYF
NA,TRBV30,NA,TRBJ1-5,TGTGCCTGGAGTGTAGGCAGTACCAATCAGCCCCAGCATTTT,CAWSVGSTNQPQHF
NA,TRBV7-2,NA,TRBJ1-1,TGTGCCAGCAGCTCGCAGGGGAGGCGAACTGAAGCTTTCTTT,CASSSQGRRTEAFF
NA,TRBV2,once,TRBJ2-2,TGTGCCAGCAGTCGCCTCCAGCGGAGCACCGGGGAGCTGTTTTTT,CASSRLQRSTGELFF
NA,TRBV5-1,NA,TRBJ2-5,TGCGCCAGCGCATTGGGACGGCCGGGCCAAGAGACCCAGTACTTC,CASALGRPGQETQYF
TRBD1,TRBV5-1,NA,TRBJ2-7,TGCGCCAGCAGCTTGCGGACAGGGGGCGCGTACGAGCAGTACTTC,CASSLRTGGAYEQYF
NA,TRBV21-1,NA,TRBJ1-6,TGTGCCAGCAGCAAACGAGTAGACAGGACTGGGAATTCACCCCTCCACTTT,CASSKRVDRTGNSPLHF
NA,TRBV6-5,NA,TRBJ2-7,TGTGCCAGCAGTTTTGGGACTGGGGGCTACGAGCAGTACTTC,CASSFGTGGYEQYF
NA,TRBV27,few,TRBJ2-7,TGTGCCAGCAGTTTAGGTCCGAAGGGGATCGAGCAGTACTTC,CASSLGPKGIEQYF
TRBD1,TRBV4-2,once,TRBJ1-1,TGTGCCAGCAGCCAAGGCGGGACAGTGAACACTGAAGCTTTCTTT,CASSQGGTVNTEAFF
TRBD2,TRBV7-2,NA,TRBJ2-5,TGTGCCAGCAGCTCACAAGCGGGGGCCCACCAAGAGACCCAGTACTTC,CASSSQAGAHQETQYF
NA,TRBV2,NA,TRBJ1-4,TGTGCCAGCGGGATCCGAGGCGCTCAACTGTTTTTT,CASGIRGAQLFF
NA,TRBV5-6,NA,TRBJ1-1,TGTGCCAGCAGCTTGGAGGCCCAGAACACTGAAGCTTTCTTT,CASSLEAQNTEAFF
NA,TRBV30,NA,TRBJ2-7,TGTGCCAGGGCGGGCGCATACTACGAGCAGTACTTC,CARAGAYYEQYF
NA,TRBV2,NA,TRBJ2-6,TGTGCCAGCAGTGGCCTCTCTGGGGCCAACGTCCTGACTTTC,CASSGLSGANVLTF
NA,TRBV27,once,TRBJ1-5,TGTGCCAGCAGTCCCCGAGGTCTGCCTGGAGAAGTAAGCAATCAGCCCCAGCATTTT,CASSPRGLPGEVSNQPQHF
TRBD2,TRBV7-9,NA,TRBJ2-2,TGTGCCAGCAGCCTCACTCCAAGCGGGAAGGGGTCCGGGGAGCTGTTTTTT,CASSLTPSGKGSGELFF
NA,TRBV5-1,NA,TRBJ1-2,TGCGCCAGCAGCTTGTGGGCGGCGGAGGGTGGCTACACCTTC,CASSLWAAEGGYTF
TRBD2,TRBV6-5,NA,TRBJ2-7,TGTGCCAGCAGCGGGGCGGGAGTCTACGAGCAGTACTTC,CASSGAGVYEQYF
NA,TRBV5-1,NA,TRBJ1-5,TGCGCCAGCAGCCCGGGGCCGACGGGTAAGAATCAGCCCCAGCATTTT,CASSPGPTGKNQPQHF
NA,TRBV28,NA,TRBJ1-2,TGTGCCAGCAGCTCGCCGGTCTATGGCTACACCTTC,CASSSPVYGYTF
NA,TRBV3-1/TRBV3-2,NA,TRBJ1-3,TGTGCCAGCAAAGGCGATGGAAACACCATATATTTT,CASKGDGNTIYF
NA,TRBV28,NA,TRBJ2-3,TGTGCCAGTACGCCCGACCCTTCGACAGATACGCAGTATTTT,CASTPDPSTDTQYF
TRBD1,TRBV3-1/TRBV3-2,NA,TRBJ1-1,TGTGCCAGCAGCCTCGGACAGGGCAACACTGAAGCTTTCTTT,CASSLGQGNTEAFF
NA,TRBV11-2,NA,TRBJ2-2,TGTGCCAGCAGCTTAGTGGGCCGCACGAACACCGGGGAGCTGTTTTTT,CASSLVGRTNTGELFF
NA,TRBV6-2/TRBV6-3,NA,TRBJ1-5,TGTGCCAGCAGTTCTTTACTAGCACGGGATCAGCCCCAGCATTTT,CASSSLLARDQPQHF
NA,TRBV6-5,once,TRBJ1-2,TGTGCCAGCACCCGTGGGGTTGGCTATGGCTACACCTTC,CASTRGVGYGYTF
NA,TRBV19,NA,TRBJ1-5,TGTGCCAGTAGTGCACAGGGTGAGGGGTACTATCAGCCCCAGCATTTT,CASSAQGEGYYQPQHF
NA,TRBV4-2,NA,TRBJ1-4,TGTGCCAGCAGCCAAGATCTCACGAGGGGCCGAAATGAAAAACTGTTTTTT,CASSQDLTRGRNEKLFF
NA,TRBV2,NA,TRBJ2-7,TGTGCCTGTCCGGGACTGCGGCCCTACGAGCAGTACTTC,CACPGLRPYEQYF
NA,TRBV5-1,NA,TRBJ2-2,TGCGCCAGCAGCCGAGACAGTCTCACCGGGGAGCTGTTTTTT,CASSRDSLTGELFF
TRBD2,TRBV5-4,NA,TRBJ2-2,TGTGCCAGCAGCTTACAGCGGGGGCCGAACACCGGGGAGCTGTTTTTT,CASSLQRGPNTGELFF
NA,TRBV19,NA,TRBJ1-2,TGTGCCAGTAGTATAGCCCTGGACAGTGTCGAGGGCTACACCTTC,CASSIALDSVEGYTF
TRBD1,TRBV19,NA,TRBJ1-1,TGTGCCAGTAGTCCCCCTGGGACAGCGACGGGGAAGGCTTTCTTT,CASSPPGTATGKAFF
TRBD1,TRBV2,once,TRBJ1-5,TGTGCCAGCAGGGGGACAGGGGATCAGCCCCAGCATTTT,CASRGTGDQPQHF